These 14 T cell receptor beta chains originate from one sample sequenced in a study of T cells after yellow fever vaccination. TCRdb independently ran MiXCR on the 5' RACE reads; one entry per CDR3 protein. The table lists about 32,000 distinct CDR3 sequences, over 9.5% of them singletons. The sequencing here drew on PBMCs, either bulk or a sorted T-cell subset (CD4+, CD8+, memory, or dextramer-sorted; not recorded which), taken around 16 days after the first yellow fever vaccination. Every receptor here comes from a man younger than 35 who received the YFV17D yellow fever vaccine.

This clonotype was found many times. Germline and junction disagree at one end, which may indicate a read error. This chain joins TRBV24-1 and TRBJ1-1; 7 bases are shared with TRBD1. The V gene's germline CDR1 is KGHDR and CDR2 SFDVKD. The CDR3 is 13 residues long. The CDR3 sequence: CATRDRDYTEAFF. In DNA, the CDR3 is TGTGCCACCCGTGACAGGGACTACACTGAAGCTTTCTTT.

At least ten counts were recorded for this clonotype. The gene calls are TRBV6-4 and TRBJ2-2; 7 positions match TRBD1. The V gene's germline CDR1 is MRHNA and CDR2 SNTAGT. Trimming at V came to 6 bases and at J to 1 base, leaving 2 bases not matched to a gene. The CDR3 has 14 residues. This CDR3 reads CASSRTGNTGELFF. CDR3 bases: TGTGCCAGCAGCAGGACAGGGAACACCGGGGAGCTGTTTTTT.

This clonotype was counted many times. J is TRBJ1-4 and V is TRBV30; 7 bases line up with TRBD1. CDR3 length equals 13 residues. V gave up 0 bases and J gave up 10 bases; unmatched junction bases: 5. The germline CDR1 and CDR2 sequences are GTSNPN and SVGIG (reference sequence). The chain's CDR3 is CAWSVQGSGKLFF. The DNA for the CDR3 is TGTGCCTGGAGTGTACAGGGGAGCGGAAAACTGTTTTTT.

The sample holds many counts of this clonotype. V gene TRBV3-1 combines with J gene TRBJ2-3; TRBD2 aligns across 11 bases. This CDR3 is 14 amino acids long. Germline V lookup: CDR1 LGHDT, CDR2 YNNKEL (reference sequence). V shed 4 bases, J shed 5 bases, and the junction held 2 bases outside the gene matches. The DNA of the CDR3 is TGTGCCAGCAGCCTGACTAGCGGGGAAGATACGCAGTATTTT. Protein product: CASSLTSGEDTQYF.

This clonotype is termed medium-sized (0.01 to 0.1%). The rearrangement joins TRBV10-3 to TRBJ2-1; 8 positions match TRBD2. With 3 bases clipped from V and 0 bases from J, the junction kept 7 bases outside the gene matches. Per the germline V gene, CDR1 is ENHRY and CDR2 is SYGVKD. CDR3 length equals 17 residues. The CDR3: CAISDGTSGSSYNEQFF. The CDR3 coding sequence is TGTGCCATCAGTGATGGGACTAGTGGTAGCTCCTACAATGAGCAGTTCTTC.

This clonotype was found many times. The chain links TRBV4-3 to TRBJ2-2, with D hard to call. Trimming cost V 0 bases and J 4 bases, with 15 bases left between them. The CDR3 is made up of 17 amino acids. The germline gives CDR1 LGHNA, CDR2 YSLEER. As DNA, the CDR3 is TGCGCCAGCAGCCAAGAAATTCCGTCAACAAGCACCGGGGAGCTGTTTTTT. Amino acid sequence: CASSQEIPSTSTGELFF.

This clonotype was found many times. V is TRBV5-1 and J is TRBJ1-3; D uncertain. Germline loops: CDR1 SGHRS, CDR2 YFSETQ. The CDR3 has 14 residues. Trimming shortened V by 0 bases and J by 2 bases, and 6 bases separated the two germline ends. DNA for the CDR3: TGCGCCAGCAGCTTGGGGGTTGCTGGAAACACCATATATTTT. Protein sequence: CASSLGVAGNTIYF.

This clonotype was counted at least ten times. The chain recombines TRBV20-1 with TRBJ1-2, with TRBD1 matching over 11 bases. J lost 9 bases, V lost 6 bases, and 12 bases had no gene match. Germline CDR1 DFQATT, CDR2 SNEGSKA (reference sequence). CDR3 length equals 14 residues. The CDR3 coding sequence is TGCAGTGCCCTTACCGGGACAGGGGGGAGAAGCTACACCTTC. Translation gives CSALTGTGGRSYTF.

There are many counts of this clonotype. The V gene is TRBV5-1, the J gene TRBJ1-1, with D tentatively TRBD1 (5 bases). V lost 2 bases and J lost 2, with 7 bases in between. The length of the CDR3 is 13 residues. Germline assignment: CDR1 SGHRS and CDR2 YFSETQ. The chain's CDR3 is CASSFDSNTEAFF. The CDR3 region has the DNA TGCGCCAGCAGCTTCGACAGTAACACTGAAGCTTTCTTT.

This clonotype was detected ten times or more. DNA of the CDR3: TGTGCCAGCTCACCAGTAGGACCCGGTGATCTCTACGAGCAGTACTTC. It specifies CASSPVGPGDLYEQYF. The chain recombines TRBV18 with TRBJ2-7; unclear D gene. Trimming removed 2 bases at V and 3 bases at J, with 17 bases between. There are 16 residues in the CDR3. Germline V CDR1 and CDR2: KGHSH, LQKENI.

This clonotype occurred many times. J is TRBJ1-1 and V is TRBV27; TRBD1 might be the D (5 bases). The germline V and J ends were trimmed by 8 bases and 11 bases, with 21 bases remaining between them. This CDR3 has 13 residues. Looked up from germline, CDR1 is MNHEY and CDR2 is SMNVEV (reference sequence). CDR3 in amino acids: CASGALGPSGAFF. CDR3 nucleotides: TGTGCCAGCGGGGCCCTAGGACCGTCTGGGGCTTTCTTT.

For this clonotype: Since a much larger clone is just one base distant, this may be a read error. This chain connects TRBV28 to TRBJ2-4; the D gene is possibly TRBD2 (6 bases). Germline V gene lookup returns CDR1 MDHEN and CDR2 SYDVKM. The CDR3 runs 14 residues. V was clipped by 8 bases and J by 8 bases, with 19 bases between them. In DNA, the CDR3 is TGTGCCAGCCGCGGCGGGACGGCTAATTACATTCAGTACTTC. It encodes CASRGGTANYIQYF.

This clonotype was detected ten times or more. This chain links TRBV4-3 with TRBJ2-5; D might be TRBD1 or TRBD2, each matching 7 bases. Trimming took 1 base from V and 3 from J, leaving 21 bases between them. The CDR3 is 18 residues long. The germline gives CDR1 LGHNA, CDR2 YSLEER. CDR3 protein: CASSQAMATGRAKETQYF. CDR3 bases: TGCGCCAGCAGCCAAGCCATGGCGACAGGGAGGGCGAAAGAGACCCAGTACTTC.

This clonotype was recorded many times. J is TRBJ1-5 and V is TRBV19; no clear D gene. The V gene's germline CDR1 is LNHDA and CDR2 SQIVND (reference sequence). The CDR3 runs 17 residues. With 5 bases removed from V and 7 bases from J, the gap between germline ends came to 24 bases. This chain's CDR3 is CASSGNASGPRRQPQHF. The CDR3 bases are TGTGCCAGTAGTGGCAACGCGTCAGGCCCGAGGAGGCAGCCCCAGCATTTT.